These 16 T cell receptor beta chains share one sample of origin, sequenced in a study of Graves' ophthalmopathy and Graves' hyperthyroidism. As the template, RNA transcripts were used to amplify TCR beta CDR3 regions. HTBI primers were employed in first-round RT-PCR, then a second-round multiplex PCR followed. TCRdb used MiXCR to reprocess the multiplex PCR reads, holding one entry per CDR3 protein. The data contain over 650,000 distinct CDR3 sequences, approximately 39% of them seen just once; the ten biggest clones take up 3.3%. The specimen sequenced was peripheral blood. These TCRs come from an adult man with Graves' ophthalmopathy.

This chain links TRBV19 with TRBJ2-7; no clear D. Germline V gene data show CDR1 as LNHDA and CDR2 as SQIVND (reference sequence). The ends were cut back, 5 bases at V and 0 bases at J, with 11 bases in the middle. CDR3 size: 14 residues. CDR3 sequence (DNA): TGTGCCAGTAGTCCCACCCCGGGCTCCTACGAGCAGTACTTC. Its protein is CASSPTPGSYEQYF.

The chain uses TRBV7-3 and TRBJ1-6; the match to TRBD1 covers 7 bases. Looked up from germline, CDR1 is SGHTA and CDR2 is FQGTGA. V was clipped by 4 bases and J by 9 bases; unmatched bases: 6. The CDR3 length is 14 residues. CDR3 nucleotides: TGTGCCAGCAGCTCGAAGGGGGCTCGTTCACCCCTCCACTTT. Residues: CASSSKGARSPLHF.

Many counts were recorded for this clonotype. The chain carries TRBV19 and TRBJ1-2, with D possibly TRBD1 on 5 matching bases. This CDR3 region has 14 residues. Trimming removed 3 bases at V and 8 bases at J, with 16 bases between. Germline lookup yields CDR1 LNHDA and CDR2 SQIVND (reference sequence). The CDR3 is CASSIRTPPQGYTF. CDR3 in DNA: TGTGCCAGTAGTATCCGGACACCTCCTCAAGGCTACACCTTC. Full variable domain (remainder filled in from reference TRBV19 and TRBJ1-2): DGGITQSPKYLFRKEGQNVTLSCEQNLNHDAMYWYRQDPGQGLRLIYYSQIVNDFQKGDIAEGYSVSREKKESFPLTVTSAQKNPTAFYLCASSIRTPPQGYTFGSGTRLTVV.

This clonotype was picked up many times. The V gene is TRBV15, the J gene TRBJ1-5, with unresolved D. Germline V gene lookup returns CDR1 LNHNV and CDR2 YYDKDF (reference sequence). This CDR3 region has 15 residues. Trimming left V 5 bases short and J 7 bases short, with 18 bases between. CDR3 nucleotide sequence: TGTGCCACCAGCGTGTCTCCAGAGGGTAGGCAGCCCCAGCATTTT. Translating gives CATSVSPEGRQPQHF.

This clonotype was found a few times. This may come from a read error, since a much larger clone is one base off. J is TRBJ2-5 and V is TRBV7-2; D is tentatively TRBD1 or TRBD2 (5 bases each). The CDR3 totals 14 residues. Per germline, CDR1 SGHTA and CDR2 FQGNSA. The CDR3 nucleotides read TGTGCCGGCAGCTCCCGTGGGGGCCAAGAGACCCAGTACTTC. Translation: CAGSSRGGQETQYF.

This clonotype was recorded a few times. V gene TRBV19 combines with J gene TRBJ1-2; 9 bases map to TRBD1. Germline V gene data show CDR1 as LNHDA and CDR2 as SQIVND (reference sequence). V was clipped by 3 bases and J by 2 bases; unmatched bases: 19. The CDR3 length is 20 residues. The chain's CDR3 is CASSILPTTLRDRENYGYTF. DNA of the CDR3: TGTGCCAGTAGTATTCTGCCTACAACCCTCCGGGACAGGGAGAACTATGGCTACACCTTC. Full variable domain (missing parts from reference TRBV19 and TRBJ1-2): DGGITQSPKYLFRKEGQNVTLSCEQNLNHDAMYWYRQDPGQGLRLIYYSQIVNDFQKGDIAEGYSVSREKKESFPLTVTSAQKNPTAFYLCASSILPTTLRDRENYGYTFGSGTRLTVV.

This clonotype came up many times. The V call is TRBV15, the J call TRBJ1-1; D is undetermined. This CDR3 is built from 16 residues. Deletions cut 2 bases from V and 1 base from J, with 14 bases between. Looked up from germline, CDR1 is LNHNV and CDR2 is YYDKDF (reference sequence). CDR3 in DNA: TGTGCCACCAGCAGACTCTCCTCTGAGCCGAACACTGAAGCTTTCTTT. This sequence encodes CATSRLSSEPNTEAFF.

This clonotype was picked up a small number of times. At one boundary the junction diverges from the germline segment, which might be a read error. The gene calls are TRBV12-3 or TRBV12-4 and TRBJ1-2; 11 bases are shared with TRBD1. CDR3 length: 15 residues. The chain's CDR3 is CASSLGTGGFYGHTF. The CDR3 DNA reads TGTGCCAGCAGTTTAGGGACAGGGGGCTTCTATGGCCACACCTTC.

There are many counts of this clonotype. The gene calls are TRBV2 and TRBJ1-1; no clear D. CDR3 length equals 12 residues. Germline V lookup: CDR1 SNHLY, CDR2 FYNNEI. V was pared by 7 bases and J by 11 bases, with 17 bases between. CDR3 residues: CASIKGSLAAFF. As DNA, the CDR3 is TGTGCCAGCATTAAAGGCTCGCTTGCTGCTTTCTTT. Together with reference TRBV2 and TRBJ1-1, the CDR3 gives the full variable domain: EPEVTQTPSHQVTQMGQEVILRCVPISNHLYFYWYRQILGQKVEFLVSFYNNEISEKSEIFDDQFSVERPDGSNFTLKIRSTKLEDSAMYFCASIKGSLAAFFGQGTRLTVV.

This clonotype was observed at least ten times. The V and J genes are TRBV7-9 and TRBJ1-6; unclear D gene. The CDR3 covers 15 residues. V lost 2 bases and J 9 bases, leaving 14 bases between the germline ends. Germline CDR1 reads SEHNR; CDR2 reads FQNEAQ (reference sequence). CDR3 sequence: CASSLPNPLSSPLHF. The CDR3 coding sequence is TGTGCCAGCAGCTTACCTAATCCGCTCTCTTCACCCCTCCACTTT. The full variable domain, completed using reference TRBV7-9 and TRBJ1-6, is DTGVSQNPRHKITKRGQNVTFRCDPISEHNRLYWYRQTLGQGPEFLTYFQNEAQLEKSRLLSDRFSAERPKGSFSTLEIQRTEQGDSAMYLCASSLPNPLSSPLHFGNGTRLTVT.

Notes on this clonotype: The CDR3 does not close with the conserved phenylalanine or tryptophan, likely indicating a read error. DNA of the CDR3: TGCGCCAGCAGCTCACAGTCGGGGACAGGGGAGACCCAGTACGTC. Translated, it gives CASSSQSGTGETQYV. This chain uses TRBV4-3 with TRBJ2-5, with TRBD1 matching 9 bases. CDR1 and CDR2 (germline): LGHNA, YSLEER. The CDR3 covers 15 residues. The junction had 9 bases not matched to a gene; V was cut back by 5 bases and J by 5 bases.

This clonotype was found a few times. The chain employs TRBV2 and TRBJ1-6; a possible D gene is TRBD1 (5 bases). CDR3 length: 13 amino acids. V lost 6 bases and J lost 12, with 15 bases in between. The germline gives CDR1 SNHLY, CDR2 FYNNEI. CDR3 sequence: CASSQDSGLPLHF. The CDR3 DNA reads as TGTGCCAGCAGCCAAGATTCAGGGCTACCCCTCCACTTT.

The chain's CDR3 is CASSSPSTDTQYF. CDR3 DNA sequence: TGTGCCAGCAGCAGCCCTAGCACAGATACGCAGTATTTT. The chain is built from TRBV7-2 and TRBJ2-3; D is unclear. This CDR3 is built from 13 residues. The germline CDR1 and CDR2 sequences are SGHTA and FQGNSA. The germline V and J ends were trimmed by 5 bases and 0 bases, with 6 bases remaining between them.

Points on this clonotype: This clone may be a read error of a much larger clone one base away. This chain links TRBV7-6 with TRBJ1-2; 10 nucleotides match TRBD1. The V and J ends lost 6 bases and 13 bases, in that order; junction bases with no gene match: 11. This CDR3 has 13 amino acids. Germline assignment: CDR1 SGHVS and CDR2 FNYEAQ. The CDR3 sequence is CASSRDRGSDCTF. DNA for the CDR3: TGTGCCAGCAGTCGGGACAGGGGATCGGACTGCACCTTC.

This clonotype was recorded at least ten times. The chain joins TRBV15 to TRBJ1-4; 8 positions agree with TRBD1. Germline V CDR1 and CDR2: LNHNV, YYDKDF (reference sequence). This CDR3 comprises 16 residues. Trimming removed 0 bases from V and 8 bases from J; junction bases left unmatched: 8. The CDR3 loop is CATSRDFTGGGEKLFF. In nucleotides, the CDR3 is TGTGCCACCAGCAGAGATTTCACAGGGGGAGGGGAAAAACTGTTTTTT.

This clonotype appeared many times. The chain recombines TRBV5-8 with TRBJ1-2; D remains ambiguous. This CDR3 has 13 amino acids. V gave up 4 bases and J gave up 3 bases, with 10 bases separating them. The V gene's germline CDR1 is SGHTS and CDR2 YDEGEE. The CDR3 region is CASSAAADYGYTF. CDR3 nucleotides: TGTGCCAGCAGCGCTGCCGCAGACTATGGCTACACCTTC.